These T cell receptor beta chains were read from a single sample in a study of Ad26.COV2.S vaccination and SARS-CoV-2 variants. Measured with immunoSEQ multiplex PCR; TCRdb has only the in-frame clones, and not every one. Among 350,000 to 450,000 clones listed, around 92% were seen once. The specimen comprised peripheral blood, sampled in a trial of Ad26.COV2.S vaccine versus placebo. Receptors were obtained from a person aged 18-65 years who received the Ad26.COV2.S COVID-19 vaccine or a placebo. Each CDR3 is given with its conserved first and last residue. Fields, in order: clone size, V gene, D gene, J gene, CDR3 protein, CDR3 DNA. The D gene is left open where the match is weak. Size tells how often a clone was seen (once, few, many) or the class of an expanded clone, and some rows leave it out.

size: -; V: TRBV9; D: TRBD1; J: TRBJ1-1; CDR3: CASSVGGGLNTEAFF; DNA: TGTGCCAGCAGCGTGGGAGGGGGCTTGAACACTGAAGCTTTCTTT
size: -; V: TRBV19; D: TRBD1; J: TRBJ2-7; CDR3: CASSSGQGAYEQYF; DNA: TGTGCCAGTAGTTCGGGACAGGGGGCCTACGAGCAGTACTTC
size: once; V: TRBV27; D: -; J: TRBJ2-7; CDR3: CASSLGQEYEQYF; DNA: TGTGCCAGCAGTTTAGGACAAGAATACGAGCAGTACTTC
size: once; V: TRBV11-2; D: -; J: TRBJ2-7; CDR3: CASSPLGGSYEQYF; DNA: TGTGCCAGCAGCCCATTGGGGGGCTCCTACGAGCAGTACTTC
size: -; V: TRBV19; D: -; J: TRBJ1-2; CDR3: CASSIGADGYTF; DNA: TGTGCCAGTAGTATAGGGGCCGATGGCTACACCTTC
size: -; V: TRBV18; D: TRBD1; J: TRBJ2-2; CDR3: CASSLWTGGNTGELFF; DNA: TGTGCCAGCTCACTTTGGACAGGGGGCAACACCGGGGAGCTGTTTTTT
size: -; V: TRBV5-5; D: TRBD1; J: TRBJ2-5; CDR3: CASSSPTGRETQYF; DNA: TGTGCCAGCAGCTCACCGACAGGGCGAGAGACCCAGTACTTC
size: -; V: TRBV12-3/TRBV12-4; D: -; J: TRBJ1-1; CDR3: CASSPQVTEAFF; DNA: TGTGCCAGCAGCCCTCAAGTCACTGAAGCTTTCTTT
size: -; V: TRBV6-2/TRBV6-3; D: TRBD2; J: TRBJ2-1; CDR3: CASSYSRAAGGILKQFF; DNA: TGTGCCAGCAGTTACTCGAGAGCGGCGGGGGGGATCCTAAAGCAGTTCTTC
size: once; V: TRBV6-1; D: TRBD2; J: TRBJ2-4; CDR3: CASSEVAGDRNIQYF; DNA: TGTGCCAGCAGTGAGGTAGCGGGGGACCGGAACATTCAGTACTTC
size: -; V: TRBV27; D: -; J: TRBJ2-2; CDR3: CASSSSPGELFF; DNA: TGTGCCAGCAGTTCCTCCCCCGGGGAGCTGTTTTTT
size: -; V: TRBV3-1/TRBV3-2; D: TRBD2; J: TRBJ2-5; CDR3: CASSLLGLAVGRETQYF; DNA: TGTGCCAGCAGCCTGTTGGGACTAGCGGTTGGGAGGGAGACCCAGTACTTC
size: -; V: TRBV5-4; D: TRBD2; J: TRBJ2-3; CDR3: CASSLGLAGGAGTQYF; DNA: TGTGCCAGCAGCCTGGGACTAGCGGGGGGCGCGGGTACGCAGTATTTT
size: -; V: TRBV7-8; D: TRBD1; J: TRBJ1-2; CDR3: CASSPRQGPYSNGYTF; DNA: TGTGCCAGCAGCCCCCGACAGGGCCCCTACTCTAACGGCTACACCTTC
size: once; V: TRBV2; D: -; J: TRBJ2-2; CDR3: CASSTSGTGELFF; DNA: TGTGCCAGCAGTACATCGGGCACCGGGGAGCTGTTTTTT
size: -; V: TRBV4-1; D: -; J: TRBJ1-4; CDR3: CASSQDQTTNEKLFF; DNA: TGCGCCAGCAGCCAAGATCAGACAACTAATGAAAAACTGTTTTTT
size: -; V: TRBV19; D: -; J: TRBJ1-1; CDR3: CASSTPVWGNTEAFF; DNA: TGTGCCAGTAGTACCCCCGTGTGGGGGAACACTGAAGCTTTCTTT
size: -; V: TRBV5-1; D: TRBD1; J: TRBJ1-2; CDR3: CASSLSGTGTYGYTF; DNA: TGCGCCAGCAGCCTATCCGGGACAGGGACCTATGGCTACACCTTC
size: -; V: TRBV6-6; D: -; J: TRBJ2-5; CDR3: CASLLGRGANQETQYF; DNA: TGTGCCAGCCTATTGGGGAGGGGGGCGAACCAAGAGACCCAGTACTTC
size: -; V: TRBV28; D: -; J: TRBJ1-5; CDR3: CASSHDSSNQPQHF; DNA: TGTGCCAGCAGCCATGACAGTTCCAATCAGCCCCAGCATTTT
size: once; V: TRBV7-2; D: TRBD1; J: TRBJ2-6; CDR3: CASSSQRDRFSLGANVLTF; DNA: TGTGCCAGCAGCTCCCAGAGGGACAGATTCTCCCTTGGGGCCAACGTCCTGACTTTC
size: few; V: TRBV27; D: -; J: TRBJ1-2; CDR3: CASSKGRTNYGYTF; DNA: TGTGCCAGCAGCAAAGGACGGACTAACTATGGCTACACCTTC
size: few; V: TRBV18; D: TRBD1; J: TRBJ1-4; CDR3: CASSPQGADEKLFF; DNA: TGTGCCAGCTCACCGCAGGGGGCTGATGAAAAACTGTTTTTT
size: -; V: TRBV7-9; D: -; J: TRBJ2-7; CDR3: CASGWLSNEQYF; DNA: TGTGCCAGCGGGTGGCTTTCCAACGAGCAGTACTTC
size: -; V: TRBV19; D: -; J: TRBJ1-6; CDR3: CASSIFGTPSSPLHF; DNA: TGTGCCAGTAGTATTTTTGGGACCCCGAGTTCACCCCTCCACTTT
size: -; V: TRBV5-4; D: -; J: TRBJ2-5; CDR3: CASSLGSSKETQYF; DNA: TGTGCCAGCAGCTTGGGTAGCTCGAAAGAGACCCAGTACTTC
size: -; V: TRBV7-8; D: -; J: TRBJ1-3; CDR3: CASSGLDSPHGNTIYF; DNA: TGTGCCAGCAGCGGTCTGGACTCCCCGCATGGAAACACCATATATTTT
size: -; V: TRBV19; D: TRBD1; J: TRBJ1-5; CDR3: CASSTIPGQKNVQHF; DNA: TGTGCCAGTAGTACAATACCGGGACAGAAGAACGTTCAGCATTTT
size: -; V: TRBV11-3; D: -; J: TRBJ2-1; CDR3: CASSLQVEGEQFF; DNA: TGTGCCAGCAGCTTACAGGTGGAGGGTGAGCAGTTCTTC
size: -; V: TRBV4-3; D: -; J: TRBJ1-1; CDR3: CASSQDQVLHTEAFF; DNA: TGCGCCAGCAGCCAAGATCAGGTTCTGCACACTGAAGCTTTCTTT
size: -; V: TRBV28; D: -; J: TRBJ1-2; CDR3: CASSSGDYGYTF; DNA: TGTGCCAGCAGTTCTGGGGATTATGGCTACACCTTC
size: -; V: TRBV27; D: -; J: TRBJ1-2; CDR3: CASRQSTPSLNYGYTF; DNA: TGTGCCAGCAGACAATCCACCCCGTCTTTAAACTATGGCTACACCTTC
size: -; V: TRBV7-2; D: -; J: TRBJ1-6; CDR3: CASRTGTEPPSPLHF; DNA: TGTGCCAGCCGCACCGGGACGGAGCCTCCTTCACCCCTCCACTTT
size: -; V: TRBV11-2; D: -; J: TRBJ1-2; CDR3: CASSPGSRSGYTF; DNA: TGTGCCAGCAGTCCAGGGTCTCGTAGTGGCTACACCTTC
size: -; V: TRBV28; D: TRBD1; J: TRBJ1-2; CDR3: CASSGQVYGYTF; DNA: TGTGCCAGCTCCGGACAGGTCTATGGCTACACCTTC
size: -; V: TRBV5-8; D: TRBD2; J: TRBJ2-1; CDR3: CASSLGLLGGFKDEQFF; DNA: TGTGCCAGCAGCTTGGGGCTCTTGGGGGGGTTCAAGGATGAGCAGTTCTTC
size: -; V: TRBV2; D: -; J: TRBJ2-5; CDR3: CASIPDRQETAQYF; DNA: TGTGCCAGCATCCCGGACAGACAAGAGACGGCCCAGTACTTC
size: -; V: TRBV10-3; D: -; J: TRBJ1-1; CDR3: CAIVASVQNTEAFF; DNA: TGTGCCATCGTCGCTTCGGTCCAAAACACTGAAGCTTTCTTT
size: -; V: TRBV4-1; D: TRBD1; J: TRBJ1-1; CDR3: CASSHKTGSTEAFF; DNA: TGCGCCAGCAGCCATAAGACAGGGTCCACTGAAGCTTTCTTT
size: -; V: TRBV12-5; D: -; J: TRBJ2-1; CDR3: CASGPPRVVDNEQFF; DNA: TGTGCTAGTGGTCCTCCACGGGTTGTAGACAATGAGCAGTTCTTC
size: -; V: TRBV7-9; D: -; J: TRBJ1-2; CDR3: CASSQGPQDYGYTF; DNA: TGTGCCAGCAGCCAAGGCCCCCAGGACTATGGCTACACCTTC
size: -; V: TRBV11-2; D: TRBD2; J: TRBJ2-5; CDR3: CASSLVPSGYGETQYF; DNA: TGTGCCAGCAGCTTAGTTCCTAGCGGGTACGGGGAGACCCAGTACTTC
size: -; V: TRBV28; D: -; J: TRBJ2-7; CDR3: CASSPIRSGGAWRENEQYF; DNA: TGTGCCAGCAGTCCCATACGTTCCGGGGGCGCCTGGAGGGAAAACGAGCAGTACTTC
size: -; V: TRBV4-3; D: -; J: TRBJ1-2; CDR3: CASSHLSTGYGYTF; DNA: TGCGCCAGCAGCCATCTATCGACGGGGTATGGCTACACCTTC
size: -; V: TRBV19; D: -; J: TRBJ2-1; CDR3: CASTPGSYNEQFF; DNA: TGTGCCAGTACCCCAGGGTCCTACAATGAGCAGTTCTTC
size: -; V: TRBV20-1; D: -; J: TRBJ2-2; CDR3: CSASKGRGANTGELFF; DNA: TGCAGTGCTAGTAAGGGTCGCGGAGCGAACACCGGGGAGCTGTTTTTT
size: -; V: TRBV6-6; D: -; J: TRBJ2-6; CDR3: CASSWEGANVLTF; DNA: TGTGCCAGCAGCTGGGAAGGGGCCAACGTCCTGACTTTC
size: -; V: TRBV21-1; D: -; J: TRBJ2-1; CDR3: CASSSGTFTLGYYNEQFF; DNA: TGTGCCAGCAGTTCCGGGACCTTCACCCTGGGGTACTACAATGAGCAGTTCTTC
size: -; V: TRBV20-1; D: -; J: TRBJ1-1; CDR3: CSASQAFF; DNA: TGCAGTGCTAGTCAAGCTTTCTTT
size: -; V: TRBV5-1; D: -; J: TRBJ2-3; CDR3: CASSLRGDPDTQYF; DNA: TGCGCCAGCAGCTTGCGGGGCGACCCCGATACGCAGTATTTT
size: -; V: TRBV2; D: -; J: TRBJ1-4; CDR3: CASSAWTDPDEKLFF; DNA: TGTGCCAGCAGTGCCTGGACAGACCCCGATGAAAAACTGTTTTTT
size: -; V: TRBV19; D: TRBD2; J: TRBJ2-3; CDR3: CATKSFGLAGRGDTQYF; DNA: TGTGCCACCAAATCCTTCGGGCTAGCGGGGCGAGGAGATACGCAGTATTTT
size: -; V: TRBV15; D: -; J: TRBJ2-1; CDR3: CATSRVEGLSYNEQFF; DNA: TGTGCCACCAGCAGAGTCGAGGGACTCTCCTACAATGAGCAGTTCTTC
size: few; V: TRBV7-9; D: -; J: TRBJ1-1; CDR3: CASSFGNTEAFF; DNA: TGTGCCAGCAGCTTCGGGAACACTGAAGCTTTCTTT
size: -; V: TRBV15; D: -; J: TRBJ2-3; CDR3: CATSRHAGESTDTQYF; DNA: TGTGCCACCAGCAGGCACGCAGGGGAAAGCACAGATACGCAGTATTTT
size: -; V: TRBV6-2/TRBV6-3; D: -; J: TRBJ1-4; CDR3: CASSSGRTFGNEKLFF; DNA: TGTGCCAGCAGCTCGGGACGGACCTTTGGTAATGAAAAACTGTTTTTT
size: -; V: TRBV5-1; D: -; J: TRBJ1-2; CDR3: CASSYDRRNYGYTF; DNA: TGCGCCAGCAGTTACGACAGGCGAAACTATGGCTACACCTTC
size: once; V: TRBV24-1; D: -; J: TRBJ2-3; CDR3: CATSDSRVSTDTQYF; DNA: TGTGCCACCAGTGATTCTAGAGTCAGCACAGATACGCAGTATTTT
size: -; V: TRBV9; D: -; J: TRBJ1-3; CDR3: CASSALITGNTIYF; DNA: TGTGCCAGCAGCGCCCTCATCACTGGAAACACCATATATTTT
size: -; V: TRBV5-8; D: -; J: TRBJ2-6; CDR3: CASSFKGSGANVLTF; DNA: TGTGCCAGCAGCTTTAAGGGCTCTGGGGCCAACGTCCTGACTTTC